The sample holds a few counts of the clone carrying this T cell receptor beta chain. Its cognate antigen is unknown. MiXCR, run by TCRdb on the 5' RACE reads, gives a single entry per CDR3 protein. This table has under 300,000 distinct CDR3 sequences, 15% to 20% appearing once. This sample is drawn from a study of T-cell memory formation after mild COVID-19. Study information: The two donors had largely donor-specific TCR clusters. General study findings and limits: Some clones that responded were present in memory (sampled pre-infection), which suggests cross-reactive memory joined. The CD4+ clones that contracted clustered mainly within CM and EM, and the CD8+ clones concentrated in EMRA. Clones that contracted from day 15 to 85 had balanced CD4/CD8; later expanders were CD4+ biased.

Per the germline V gene, CDR1 is DFQATT and CDR2 is SNEGSKA (reference sequence). V lost 6 bases and J lost 0, with 12 bases in between. This CDR3 comprises 14 residues. Sequencing was done on a sample of PBMCs or a T cell subset sorted from them (not recorded which). V and J are TRBV20-1 and TRBJ2-1; D is possibly TRBD1 (6 bases). This receptor was taken from a man younger than 35 who had mild COVID-19 (a few samples of this study predate the infection). Cell type and time point are not known. The CDR3 coding sequence is TGCAGTGCAAACAGGGCCAGCTCCTACAATGAGCAGTTCTTC. The encoded protein is CSANRASSYNEQFF.